A single sample is the source of the 10 T cell receptor gamma chains below, sequenced in a study of gamma delta lymphoproliferative disorders and STAT genes. TCRdb re-called clones from the multiplex PCR reads via CATT. Among roughly 4,500 gamma-chain clones, about 7.7% were seen once, and the ten largest hold around 3.2%. PBMCs from patients and controls supplied the genomic DNA for sequencing. The sequenced sample consisted of blood. Receptor source: a human donor in good health.

By its share, this clone is medium-sized. V usage is TRGV10 and J usage is TRGJ1 or TRGJ2. Germline matching of the DNA provided the J gene here, since TCRdb leaves it blank. TRGV10 is an open reading frame whose function is uncertain. The CDR3 contains 11 residues. J lost 7 bases, V lost 8 bases, and 6 bases had no gene match. The CDR3 coding sequence is TGTGCTGCGTGGGATTGGTATAAGAAACTCTTT. Amino acid sequence: CAAWDWYKKLF.

In this sample, this clone is medium-sized. Here the CDR3 DNA reads TGTGCCACCTGGGATTTCCAAGAGTTGGGCAAAAAAATCAAGGTATTT. Protein sequence: CATWDFQELGKKIKVF. This chain joins TRGV8 and TRGJP. TCRdb offers no J gene call, so here the DNA was matched to germline to obtain one. Germline V lookup: CDR1 VENAVY, CDR2 YDSYNSRV. The CDR3 sequence is 16 residues long. V shed 3 bases and J 4 bases; nucleotides not matched to a gene: 3.

By proportion, this clone is medium-sized. Other nucleotide sequences in the sample specify the same CDR3. CDR3 amino acids: CAAWDDTTGWFKIF. The CDR3 coding sequence is TGTGCTGCGTGGGACGATACCACTGGTTGGTTCAAGATATTT. V is TRGV10 and J is TRGJP1. The J gene was missing in TCRdb and was found by matching the end of the DNA to germline. TRGV10 is placed among ORFs of uncertain function. The CDR3 runs to 14 residues. V shed 8 bases and J 0 bases; nucleotides not matched to a gene: 4.

The rearrangement joins TRGV2 to TRGJ1 or TRGJ2. TCRdb leaves out the J gene; it was filled in here by matching the DNA to germline. This CDR3 region has 10 residues. The germline V gene has CDR1 EGSNGY and CDR2 YDSYNSKV. The trim removed 10 bases at V and 0 bases at J, leaving 0 bases unmatched. The CDR3 here is CATNYYKKLF. CDR3 in DNA: TGTGCCACGAATTATTATAAGAAACTCTTT.

By sample fraction, this clone is medium-sized. This chain joins TRGV9 and TRGJ1 or TRGJ2. The J gene, left out of TCRdb, was set here by checking the DNA against germline. Germline CDR1 GITISATS, CDR2 ISYDGTV (reference sequence). This CDR3 has 10 amino acids. V dropped 9 bases and J dropped 3; count of bases not matched to a gene: 2. CDR3 sequence: CALGYYKKLF. The CDR3 DNA follows: TGTGCCTTGGGTTATTATAAGAAACTCTTT.

This clone counts as medium-sized. Other DNA sequences of this sample code for an identical CDR3. The rearrangement links TRGV4 to TRGJ1 or TRGJ2. The J gene was missing in TCRdb and was found by matching the end of the DNA to germline. The V gene end was trimmed by 0 bases and the J gene end by 6 bases; junction bases not matched to a gene: 5. The CDR3 loop spans 13 amino acids. Germline-derived CDR1 and CDR2 are EGSTGY and YDSYTSSV. The CDR3 region has the DNA TGTGCCACCTGGGATGGGCCGGGTTATAAGAAACTCTTT. It translates to CATWDGPGYKKLF.

With regard to this clone: Because the CDR3's place on the DNA is in doubt, the DNA is left out and the CDR3 is given as listed by TCRdb. The V gene is given as TRGV11, and no J gene call is available. TRGV11 is an open reading frame whose function is uncertain. The CDR3 totals 23 residues, both ends included. CDR3: CACWISHNFGIIIRNSLAVEQHF.

By its share, this clone is medium-sized. This chain links TRGV4 with TRGJ1 or TRGJ2. Here the J gene came from matching the DNA to germline, since TCRdb omits it. CDR1 and CDR2 from the germline V gene are EGSTGY and YDSYTSSV. This CDR3 region has 15 residues. V trimming: 2 bases; J trimming: 6 bases; junction bases outside the gene matches: 13. This chain's CDR3 is CATWDAFLYCYKKLF. In DNA, the CDR3 is TGTGCCACCTGGGATGCCTTCCTTTATTGTTATAAGAAACTCTTT.

Judged by abundance, this clone is medium-sized. The V and J genes are TRGV8 and TRGJP2. TCRdb offers no J gene call, so here the DNA was matched to germline to obtain one. The CDR3 is 13 residues long. Germline V CDR1 and CDR2: VENAVY, YDSYNSRV. V shed 8 bases and J 3 bases; nucleotides not matched to a gene: 6. CDR3 in amino acids: CATSDGSDWIKTF. DNA of the CDR3: TGTGCCACCTCCGATGGTAGTGATTGGATCAAGACGTTT.

This clone counts as medium-sized (0.01 to 0.1%). The chain combines TRGV9 with TRGJ1 or TRGJ2. TCRdb supplies no J gene; here it was assigned by aligning the nucleotide sequence to germline. The junction had 10 bases not matched to a gene; V was cut back by 1 base and J by 1 base. The CDR3 contains 16 residues. Germline V gene data show CDR1 as GITISATS and CDR2 as ISYDGTV (reference sequence). CDR3: CALWEVPKINYYKKLF. The CDR3 nucleotides read TGTGCCTTGTGGGAGGTACCAAAGATTAATTATTATAAGAAACTCTTT.